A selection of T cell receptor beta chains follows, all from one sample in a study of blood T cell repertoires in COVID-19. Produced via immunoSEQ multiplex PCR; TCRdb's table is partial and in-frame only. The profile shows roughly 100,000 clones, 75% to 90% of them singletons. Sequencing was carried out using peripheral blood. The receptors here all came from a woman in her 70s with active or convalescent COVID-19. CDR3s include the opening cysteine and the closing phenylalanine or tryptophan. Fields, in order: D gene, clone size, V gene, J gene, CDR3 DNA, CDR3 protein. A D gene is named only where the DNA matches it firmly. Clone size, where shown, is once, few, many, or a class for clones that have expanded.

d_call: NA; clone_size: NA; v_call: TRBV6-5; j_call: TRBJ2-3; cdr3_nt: TGTGCCAGCACCCTAGACAGCACAGATACGCAGTATTTT; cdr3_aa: CASTLDSTDTQYF
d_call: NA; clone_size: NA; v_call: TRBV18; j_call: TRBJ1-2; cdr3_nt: TGTGCCAGCTCACCACCGGGAGGGGGCTATGGCTACACCTTC; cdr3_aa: CASSPPGGGYGYTF
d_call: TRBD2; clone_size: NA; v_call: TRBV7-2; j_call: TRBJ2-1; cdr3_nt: TGTGCCAGCAGCCTTAGCGGGGGGCCCCCCTCCTACAATGAGCAGTTCTTC; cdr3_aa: CASSLSGGPPSYNEQFF
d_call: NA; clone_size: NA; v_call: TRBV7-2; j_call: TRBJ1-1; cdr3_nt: TGTGCCAGCAGCTTATGGTCAGGCACTGAAGCTTTCTTT; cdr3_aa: CASSLWSGTEAFF
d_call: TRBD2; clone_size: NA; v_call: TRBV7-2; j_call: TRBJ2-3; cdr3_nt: TGTGCCAGCAGCTTAAGACTAGCGGGCCCCACAGATACGCAGTATTTT; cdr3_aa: CASSLRLAGPTDTQYF
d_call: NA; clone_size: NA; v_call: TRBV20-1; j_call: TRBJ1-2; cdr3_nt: TGCAGTGCTAGTACGGACAGCTATGGCTACACCTTC; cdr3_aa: CSASTDSYGYTF
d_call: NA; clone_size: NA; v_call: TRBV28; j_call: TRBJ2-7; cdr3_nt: TGTGCCAGCAGAGAAACCGGTGTCTCCTACGAGCAGTACTTC; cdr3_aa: CASRETGVSYEQYF
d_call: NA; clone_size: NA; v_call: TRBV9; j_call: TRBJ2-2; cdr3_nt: TGTGCCAGCAGCGTATCAGGACTAAACACCGGGGAGCTGTTTTTT; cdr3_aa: CASSVSGLNTGELFF
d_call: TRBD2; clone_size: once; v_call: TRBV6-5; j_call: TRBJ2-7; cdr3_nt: TGTGCCAGCACCGTAACCCGGGGGGTGGGCGAGCAGTACTTC; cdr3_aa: CASTVTRGVGEQYF
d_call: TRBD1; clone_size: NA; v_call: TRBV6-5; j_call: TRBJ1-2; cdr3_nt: TGTGCCAGCACCTCCTTAGAGACAGGGTATGGCTACACCTTC; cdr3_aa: CASTSLETGYGYTF
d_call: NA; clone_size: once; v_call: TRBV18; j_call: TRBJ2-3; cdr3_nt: TGTGCCAGCTCACCAGAGACTTCTAGCACAGATACGCAGTATTTT; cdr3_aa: CASSPETSSTDTQYF
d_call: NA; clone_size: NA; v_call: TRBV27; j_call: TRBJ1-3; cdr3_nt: TGTGCCAGCAGTTTATCACCAGGGGTGGGAAACACCATATATTTT; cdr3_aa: CASSLSPGVGNTIYF
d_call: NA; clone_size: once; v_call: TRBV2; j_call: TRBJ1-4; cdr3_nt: TGTGCCAGCAGGTGGGGCCTTAATGAAAAACTGTTTTTT; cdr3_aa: CASRWGLNEKLFF
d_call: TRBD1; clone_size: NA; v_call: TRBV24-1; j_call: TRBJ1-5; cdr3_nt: TGTGCCACAGAGCCGGGACAGGGTAGGGGGTATGGCAATCAGCCCCAGCATTTT; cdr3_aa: CATEPGQGRGYGNQPQHF
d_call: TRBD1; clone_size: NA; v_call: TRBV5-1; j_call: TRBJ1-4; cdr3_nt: TGCGCCAGCAGCCCGCGACAGGGGGCAAATGAAAAACTGTTTTTT; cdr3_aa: CASSPRQGANEKLFF
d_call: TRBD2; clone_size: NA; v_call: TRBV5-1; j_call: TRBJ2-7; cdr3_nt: TGCGCCAGCAGCCTCGGGGGGGACTCATTTCACGAGCAGTACTTC; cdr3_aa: CASSLGGDSFHEQYF
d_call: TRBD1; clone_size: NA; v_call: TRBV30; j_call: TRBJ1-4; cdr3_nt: TGTGCCTGGAGTCCTGTCAGGGGGCATGAAAAACTGTTTTTT; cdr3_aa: CAWSPVRGHEKLFF
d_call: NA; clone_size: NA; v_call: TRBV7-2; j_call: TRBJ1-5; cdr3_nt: TGTGCCAGCAGCTTAGCTCCGAGCAATCAGCCCCAGCATTTT; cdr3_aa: CASSLAPSNQPQHF
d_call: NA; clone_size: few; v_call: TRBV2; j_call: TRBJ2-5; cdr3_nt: TGTGCCAGCAGTGCCGACACCCAAGAGACCCAGTACTTC; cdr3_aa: CASSADTQETQYF
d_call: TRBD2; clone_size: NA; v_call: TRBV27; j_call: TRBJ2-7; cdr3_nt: TGTGCCAGCAGGCCTAGCGGGAGCTCCTACGAGCAGTACTTC; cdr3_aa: CASRPSGSSYEQYF